This T cell receptor (beta chain) was identified in a study of immune heterogeneity within non-small cell lung tumors (dated by TCRdb to 2016 to 2018). Notes on the research overall: By histology, the tumors were a few squamous cell carcinomas, over eight non-squamous carcinomas and 1 tumor not otherwise specified. Whole-exome sequencing, RNA-seq and TCR beta repertoire sequencing were combined for multiple spatially distinct regions from each NSCLC tumor so that intratumoral immune heterogeneity could be examined. TCR repertoires were analyzed from 57 tumor loci of roughly 15 patients, whereas transcriptome data were available for only approximately 47 loci from more than ten patients. For mutant peptides 8 to 11 amino acids long, netMHCpan-3.0 predicted neoantigen binding to the HLA alleles of each patient.

A multiplex PCR system amplified the TCR beta CDR3 region, with a first 10-cycle round using 32 V-gene forward and 13 J-gene reverse primers. The first PCR round was done with a QIAGEN Multiplex PCR Kit, and the primer sequences were filed in Chinese patent CN105087789A. A second PCR round added Illumina universal primers using the Phusion High-Fidelity PCR Kit. Sequencing of the TCR libraries was done on the Illumina HiSeq X Ten platform in paired-end mode with a 151 bp read length. The original pipeline was this. Cutadapt removed reads without multiplex PCR primers, PEAR merged read pairs, and MiXCR with default settings called CDR3 regions. Shannon entropy measured repertoire diversity, and clonality was calculated as one minus the Shannon entropy divided by the ln of the count of productive unique sequences. Clonotypes present at frequencies of at least 0.5% were defined as dominant or high-frequency T-cell clones. TCRdb trimmed the raw reads at Q25, called clones with MiXCR and kept productive beta chains. Duplicate CDR3 protein sequences are folded into a single record with the most common DNA and genes. The authors' filters were not applied to this entry. The sample records approximately 3,300 distinct CDR3 sequences, 52% of which are singletons. Roughly 12% of the sample is taken by the ten largest.

For the TCR template, genomic DNA was extracted from bulk tumor tissue, and approximately 600 ng of gDNA was amplified for each sample. Multiple biopsies per primary tumor were taken during surgery, spaced as far apart as possible within the tumor mass. The study cohort was described as untreated and was composed of newly diagnosed NSCLC cases undergoing curative surgery. The donor group was made up of over 14 newly diagnosed non-small cell lung cancer patients undergoing surgery with curative intent. Resected tumor masses were reviewed by two independent pathologists. Sequencing was performed only on DNA and RNA samples of high quality. This clonotype is medium-sized (0.01 to 0.1%). It lacks a known antigen. Base quality data are lacking; no much larger clone is found one base away. Overall study results and their limits: High-frequency TCR beta clonotypes were found to be largely distinct between individual patients. Local tumor mutational burden and local T-cell repertoire clonality had a statistically significant but moderate positive correlation (R about 0.34). Within a patient, the same dominant CDR3B clonotypes appeared at multiple loci, but different tumor locations also contained unique high-frequency clones.

Including the terminal cysteine and phenylalanine, the CDR3 comprises 13 residues. Only the CDR3 DNA is retained, 39 bases long and in frame from the first base. The germline V gene encodes CDR1 DFQATT and CDR2 SNEGSKA (reference sequence). Trimming removed 6 bases from V and 5 bases from J; the gene matches leave 8 bases unexplained. The sample was lung tumor tissue. The TCR originated in a man between 60 and 70 years old with non-small cell lung cancer. This chain joins TRBV20-1 to TRBJ2-5, and 8 junctional nucleotides match TRBD1. The nucleotides read TGCAGTGCATACGGGCAGGGGGCTGAGACCCAGTACTTC. Its protein product is CSAYGQGAETQYF.